This paragraph covers one T cell receptor beta chain sequence. The data derive from a study of cytomegalovirus exposure and HLA in healthy donors. It was healthy bone marrow donors who served as donors. The PCR made use of 60 Vbeta and 13 Jbeta primers. Clones were sequenced by immunoSEQ multiplex PCR, and TCRdb holds only the in-frame ones, with some missing. Among more than 200,000 clones listed, 60% to 80% were seen once. The sequencing input was PBMCs. The sequence was obtained from a young man in good health and CMV-seronegative.

The CDR3 bases are TGTGCCAGCAGCCTGCCCTCTGTGGGCGAAAAACTGTTTTTT. Its translation is CASSLPSVGEKLFF. The rearrangement joins TRBV7-9 to TRBJ1-4; no clear D. The CDR3 spans 14 residues. V lost 5 bases to trimming and J lost 8 bases, with 15 bases between them. Germline CDR1 and CDR2: SEHNR and FQNEAQ (reference sequence). The complete variable domain, with remaining parts taken from reference TRBV7-9 and TRBJ1-4, reads DTGVSQNPRHKITKRGQNVTFRCDPISEHNRLYWYRQTLGQGPEFLTYFQNEAQLEKSRLLSDRFSAERPKGSFSTLEIQRTEQGDSAMYLCASSLPSVGEKLFFGSGTQLSVL.